Following are 19 T cell receptor beta chains from one sample sequenced in a study of cytomegalovirus exposure and HLA in healthy donors. The PCR employed 60 Vbeta primers together with 13 Jbeta primers. Clones were sequenced by immunoSEQ multiplex PCR, and TCRdb holds only the in-frame ones, with some missing. Of 85,000 to 120,000 clones listed, about three fifths are singletons. What was sequenced was PBMCs. The receptors derive from a human donor in good health.

The chain uses TRBV27 and TRBJ2-4, with TRBD1 identical over 10 bases. CDR3 size: 18 residues. The junction had 8 bases not matched to a gene; V was cut back by 3 bases and J by 0 bases. CDR1 is MNHEY, CDR2 SMNVEV, per germline (reference sequence). The CDR3 nucleotides are TGTGCCAGCAGTTTGGGGGCCGACAGGGGGCGAGCCAAAAACATTCAGTACTTC. Translated, it gives CASSLGADRGRAKNIQYF.

The chain employs TRBV11-2 and TRBJ2-7, with a tentative D call TRBD1 (6 bases). Germline CDR1 is SGHAT and CDR2 is FQNNGV. The CDR3 is 17 residues long. V lost 0 bases, J lost 1 base, and 16 bases lay in between. The CDR3 nucleotides read TGTGCCAGCAGCTTAGATCCTCCAGGGGAATTTTCCTACGAGCAGTACTTC. Amino acid sequence: CASSLDPPGEFSYEQYF.

This chain uses TRBV2 with TRBJ1-2; D is unclear. The CDR3 sequence is 17 residues long. Germline CDR1 SNHLY, CDR2 FYNNEI. The V end was cut by 5 bases, the J end by 0 bases, with 19 bases between. CDR3 DNA: TGTGCCAGCAGTCCGAGACTGCTCACTTCCGCTAACTATGGCTACACCTTC. Its protein product is CASSPRLLTSANYGYTF.

V is TRBV2 and J is TRBJ1-2; 7 bases are shared with TRBD1. The junction had 9 bases not matched to a gene; V was cut back by 7 bases and J by 7 bases. From germline, CDR1 is SNHLY and CDR2 FYNNEI. The CDR3 contains 13 residues. The CDR3: CASTLQGFGGYTF. The CDR3 DNA sequence: TGTGCCAGCACCTTACAGGGGTTCGGTGGCTACACCTTC.

The rearrangement joins TRBV30 to TRBJ2-5, with D perhaps matching TRBD2 (6 bases). The germline CDR1 and CDR2 sequences are GTSNPN and SVGIG (reference sequence). V lost 4 bases, J lost 11 bases, and 17 bases lay in between. The CDR3 contains 12 residues. CDR3 sequence: CAWTGGPGEQYF. DNA of the CDR3: TGTGCCTGGACTGGCGGGCCGGGAGAGCAGTACTTC.

The genes are TRBV5-1 and TRBJ2-7, with TRBD2 matching over 10 bases. CDR3 size: 21 residues. The germline gives CDR1 SGHRS, CDR2 YFSETQ. Trimming cost V 3 bases and J 0 bases; bases outside gene matches: 21. The CDR3: CASSSPLTSGYAEPSSYEQYF. The CDR3 region has the DNA TGCGCCAGCAGCTCCCCTTTGACTAGCGGGTACGCGGAACCAAGCTCCTACGAGCAGTACTTC.

The chain couples TRBV10-1 to TRBJ2-3, with a tentative D call TRBD2 (5 bases). Trimming removed 1 base from V and 4 bases from J, with 18 bases in between. Germline V gene data show CDR1 as WNHNN and CDR2 as SYGVQD (reference sequence). The CDR3 spans 17 residues. The CDR3 here is CASSEYSSAEESDTQYF. The CDR3 nucleotides read TGCGCCAGCAGTGAGTATAGTTCAGCGGAAGAGTCAGATACGCAGTATTTT.

V and J are TRBV6-5 and TRBJ1-1, with 7 bases lining up with TRBD1. V shed 6 bases and J 0 bases; nucleotides not matched to a gene: 7. The CDR3 runs to 15 residues. The germline V gene encodes CDR1 MNHEY and CDR2 SVGAGI. The CDR3 coding sequence is TGTGCCAGCAGCCGATCGACAGGGATGAACACTGAAGCTTTCTTT. Protein: CASSRSTGMNTEAFF.

The chain has TRBV7-9 and TRBJ2-7; a possible D gene is TRBD1 (5 bases). The CDR3 contains 12 residues. Germline V gene lookup returns CDR1 SEHNR and CDR2 FQNEAQ (reference sequence). The V gene lost 3 bases and the J gene lost 3 bases, with 6 bases spanning the gap. This chain's CDR3 is CASSFQGYEQYF. CDR3 nucleotide sequence: TGTGCCAGCAGCTTTCAGGGCTACGAGCAGTACTTC.

This clone showed up just a few times. This sequence joins TRBV25-1 and TRBJ1-6, with D hard to call. The CDR3 contains 15 residues. V was clipped by 1 base and J by 12 bases, with 16 bases between them. Germline V gene sequence: CDR1 MGHDK, CDR2 SYGVNS. CDR3 DNA sequence: TGTGCCAGCAGTGAATCTGTGGTCGGCGGCGTACCCCTCCACTTT. Translated: CASSESVVGGVPLHF. Full variable domain (outside the CDR3, taken from reference TRBV25-1 and TRBJ1-6): EADIYQTPRYLVIGTGKKITLECSQTMGHDKMYWYQQDPGMELHLIHYSYGVNSTEKGDLSSESTVSRIRTEHFPLTLESARPSHTSQYLCASSESVVGGVPLHFGNGTRLTVT.

In its sample, this clone was seen a few times. The chain is built from TRBV29-1 and TRBJ2-7; 7 bases are a match to TRBD2. Germline loops: CDR1 SQVTM, CDR2 ANQGSEA. The CDR3 consists of 13 residues. The J segment lost 7 bases and the V segment lost 4 bases, leaving 10 bases of the junction unmatched. The CDR3 is CSVGAGAFMEQYF. The CDR3 DNA follows: TGCAGCGTTGGGGCGGGAGCGTTTATGGAGCAGTACTTC.

In this sample, this clone turned up once. This chain uses TRBV7-9 with TRBJ2-1; TRBD2 matches 12 bases. V shed 4 bases, J shed 8 bases, and the junction held 6 bases outside the gene matches. Germline CDR1 SEHNR, CDR2 FQNEAQ (reference sequence). The CDR3 runs to 15 residues. CDR3 bases: TGTGCCAGCAGCTCCGCTAGCGGGAGGGTCTATGAGCAGTTCTTC. This gives the protein CASSSASGRVYEQFF.

This sequence joins TRBV10-3 and TRBJ2-1; 7 nucleotides line up with TRBD2. The CDR3 sequence is 12 residues long. V gave up 4 bases and J gave up 9 bases; unmatched junction bases: 3. Germline CDR1 ENHRY, CDR2 SYGVKD. The CDR3, as DNA: TGTGCCATCAGTGGAACTAGCGTTGAGCAGTTCTTC. It encodes CAISGTSVEQFF.

The chain employs TRBV30 and TRBJ1-5; no firm D call. The CDR3 totals 14 residues. Trimming left V 4 bases short and J 9 bases short, with 19 bases between. Germline CDR1 reads GTSNPN; CDR2 reads SVGIG (reference sequence). Written as DNA, the CDR3 is TGTGCCTGGACTCCGGGATCCCAAGTAGGGCCCCAGCATTTT. It encodes CAWTPGSQVGPQHF.

This clone was picked up a small number of times. This chain joins TRBV2 and TRBJ2-3; 10 bases line up with TRBD2. The CDR3 runs to 14 residues. The germline CDR1 and CDR2 sequences are SNHLY and FYNNEI. V dropped 4 bases and J dropped 3; count of bases not matched to a gene: 1. The CDR3 loop is CASSAGLATDTQYF. The CDR3 region has the DNA TGTGCCAGCAGTGCGGGACTAGCGACAGATACGCAGTATTTT.

This clone was recorded a few times. This chain connects TRBV20-1 to TRBJ2-7, with 7 bases identical to TRBD1. This CDR3 has 11 residues. The V segment lost 6 bases and the J segment 10 bases; nucleotides outside the gene matches: 9. The germline V gene has CDR1 DFQATT and CDR2 SNEGSKA (reference sequence). The CDR3 spells CSAKTGQLQYF. DNA of the CDR3: TGCAGTGCCAAAACGGGACAGCTTCAGTACTTC.

There are a few counts of this clone. V gene TRBV15 combines with J gene TRBJ1-3; 9 nucleotides match TRBD1. V was clipped by 3 bases and J by 3 bases; unmatched bases: 6. Germline V lookup: CDR1 LNHNV, CDR2 YYDKDF (reference sequence). This CDR3 contains 16 residues. This CDR3 reads CATSSRDRVGGNTIYF. In nucleotides, the CDR3 is TGTGCCACCAGCAGCCGGGACAGGGTGGGTGGAAACACCATATATTTT. Drawing the rest from reference TRBV15 and TRBJ1-3, the complete variable domain is DAMVIQNPRYQVTQFGKPVTLSCSQTLNHNVMYWYQQKSSQAPKLLFHYYDKDFNNEADTPDNFQSRRPNTSFCFLDIRSPGLGDTAMYLCATSSRDRVGGNTIYFGEGSWLTVV.

The chain recombines TRBV19 with TRBJ1-5; D remains unclear. The germline V gene has CDR1 LNHDA and CDR2 SQIVND (reference sequence). Deletions cut 4 bases from V and 1 base from J, with 5 bases between. The CDR3 is 13 amino acids. In DNA, the CDR3 is TGTGCCAGTAGTACGGGGAGCAATCAGCCCCAGCATTTT. It specifies CASSTGSNQPQHF.

The rearrangement uses TRBV7-9 and TRBJ2-2; no definite D call. Between the trimmed V and J ends, which lost 5 bases and 9 bases, there was a span of 7 bases. Germline V lookup: CDR1 SEHNR, CDR2 FQNEAQ (reference sequence). This CDR3 spans 11 amino acids. The CDR3: CASSPNRELFF. CDR3 sequence (DNA): TGTGCCAGCAGCCCCAACAGGGAGCTGTTTTTT.